What follows describes a single TCR beta chain. The antigen is not known. PCR primers comprised 60 Vbeta and 13 Jbeta primers. Libraries were prepared by immunoSEQ multiplex PCR; TCRdb keeps only in-frame clonotypes and omits some of them. The repertoire has about 83,000 clones, about 71% of them found once; the top ten carry around 8%. This sample is drawn from a study of cytomegalovirus exposure and HLA in healthy donors. Findings of the study overall: A later analysis appeared to link common viral pathogens to several of the most significant clusters. Altogether, some 170 TCR beta chains were recorded as cytomegalovirus-associated. Equally common other TCR beta chains were less clonally expanded than HLA-associated ones, a later analysis found.

Sequences were obtained from PBMCs. This clonotype was sampled from a man aged 60 to 75 in good health and CMV-seronegative.

CDR3 DNA sequence: TGTGCCAGTACCAACACAGGAAGGTCGGACACTGAAGCTTTCTTT. Its translation: CASTNTGRSDTEAFF. J is TRBJ1-1 and V is TRBV19; D perhaps matches TRBD1 (5 bases). Germline assignment: CDR1 LNHDA and CDR2 SQIVND (reference sequence). V was pared by 7 bases and J by 3 bases, with 18 bases between. The CDR3 contains 15 residues.